This entry describes one T cell receptor (beta chain). In germline, CDR1 is GTSNPN, CDR2 SVGIG (reference sequence). V was shortened by 2 bases and J by 8 bases, with 7 bases between the two germline ends. This CDR3 contains 11 residues. This sample stems from a study of OX40 agonist ivuxolimab in advanced cancers. Data came from immunoSEQ multiplex PCR; TCRdb stores just in-frame clones and leaves some out. The sample has 40,000 or so clones, roughly 82% seen once. Sequenced material: CD4+ or CD8+ T cells sorted from blood, taken in a trial of the OX40 agonist ivuxolimab. The chain carries TRBV30 and TRBJ2-1; D remains unclear. The origin of this receptor is an adult with an advanced solid tumor such as melanoma, head and neck, liver or kidney cancer. The CDR3 spells CAWSLWDEQFF. CDR3 DNA sequence: TGTGCCTGGAGTTTGTGGGATGAGCAGTTCTTC.